Below are 18 T cell receptor beta chains sequenced from a single sample in a study of blood T cell repertoires in COVID-19 (dated by TCRdb to 2018 to 2021). The library was generated by the immunoSEQ multiplex PCR assay. TCRdb stores this immuneACCESS table with in-frame sequences only. Part of the clones is absent; in the studies checked, under half of the shortfall reflects unresolved V genes, and no reason is known for the rest. Recorded for this sample are around 150,000 clones; 85% of them occurred a single time. The ten top clones hold 3% to 4% of the sample. Sequencing was done on a sample of peripheral blood. The receptor set was obtained from a human donor with acute or convalescent COVID-19. The donor label of this sample is uncertain.

The chain carries TRBV11-3 and TRBJ2-3; 7 nucleotides agree with TRBD2. This CDR3 has 11 residues. With 8 bases clipped from V and 6 bases from J, the junction kept 2 bases outside the gene matches. The germline V gene encodes CDR1 SGHNT and CDR2 YENEEA. CDR3 protein: CASGRVDTQYF. In nucleotides, the CDR3 is TGTGCCAGCGGGAGGGTGGATACGCAGTATTTT.

The chain is built from TRBV3-1 (or the pseudogene TRBV3-2) and TRBJ1-2, with D unclear. Germline V gene data show CDR1 as LGHDT and CDR2 as YNNKEL (reference sequence). Trimming left V 1 base short and J 8 bases short, with 8 bases between. The CDR3 runs to 12 residues. For the CDR3, the DNA is TGTGCCAGCAGCCAAGGGTCGGGGGGCTACACCTTC. This gives the protein CASSQGSGGYTF.

This chain links TRBV11-2 with TRBJ2-2; 7 nucleotides line up with TRBD2. V gave up 6 bases and J gave up 2 bases; unmatched junction bases: 6. The CDR3 is 15 amino acids. The germline V gene encodes CDR1 SGHAT and CDR2 FQNNGV. The CDR3 loop reads CASSLWGLNTGELFF. CDR3 in DNA: TGTGCCAGCAGTCTGTGGGGACTAAACACCGGGGAGCTGTTTTTT.

CDR3 bases: TGCGCCAGCAGCCAAGATCCCAGGGCCACTGAAGCTTTCTTT. This codes for CASSQDPRATEAFF. The chain combines TRBV4-1 with TRBJ1-1, with D tentatively TRBD1 (5 bases). In germline, CDR1 is MGHRA, CDR2 YSYEKL. The ends were cut back, 0 bases at V and 4 bases at J, with 9 bases in the middle. The CDR3 runs 14 residues.

The gene calls are TRBV18 and TRBJ1-6, with 7 bases identical to TRBD1. The junction had 6 bases not matched to a gene; V was cut back by 3 bases and J by 7 bases. The CDR3 totals 15 residues. Germline V CDR1 and CDR2: KGHSH, LQKENI. As DNA, the CDR3 is TGTGCCAGCTCACCGTTGGGGACAGAAAATTCACCCCTCCACTTT. Its translation: CASSPLGTENSPLHF.

The chain links TRBV7-2 to TRBJ2-1; 12 bases line up with TRBD2. The CDR3 has 18 amino acids. Germline V gives CDR1 SGHTA, CDR2 FQGNSA. After removal of 1 base from V and 2 bases from J, the junction contained 6 bases not matched to a gene. In DNA, the CDR3 is TGTGCCAGCAGCTTAGAATCCGCTAGCGGGGGGGCCTACAATGAGCAGTTCTTC. Protein: CASSLESASGGAYNEQFF.

The V call is TRBV5-5, the J call TRBJ2-7, with a tentative D call TRBD2 (7 bases). The CDR3 is made up of 15 amino acids. With 0 bases removed from V and 4 bases from J, the gap between germline ends came to 14 bases. Germline V gene lookup returns CDR1 SGHKS and CDR2 YYEKEE (reference sequence). CDR3 in DNA: TGTGCCAGCAGCTTGGCCGGGGGGCGTTCATACGAGCAGTACTTC. Amino acids: CASSLAGGRSYEQYF.

The rearrangement joins TRBV7-8 to TRBJ1-1, with a weak D call TRBD1 (6 bases). V dropped 5 bases and J dropped 1 base, with 11 bases sitting between them. Germline V gene sequence: CDR1 SGHVS, CDR2 FQNEAQ. This CDR3 spans 14 amino acids. CDR3 sequence: CASSRTEKNTEAFF. CDR3 DNA: TGTGCCAGCAGCCGGACAGAGAAGAACACTGAAGCTTTCTTT.

This clone was detected only a few times. The chain employs TRBV3-1 (or the pseudogene TRBV3-2) and TRBJ1-1, with D possibly TRBD1 on 5 matching bases. Trimming took off 6 bases at V and 1 base at J, with 9 bases between the two ends. The germline CDR1 and CDR2 sequences are LGHDT and YNNKEL (reference sequence). The CDR3 spans 13 residues. CDR3 sequence reads: CASSITGNTEAFF. The CDR3 bases are TGTGCCAGCAGTATAACAGGGAACACTGAAGCTTTCTTT.

V gene TRBV25-1 combines with J gene TRBJ1-6; TRBD1 aligns across 8 bases. Germline CDR1 and CDR2: MGHDK and SYGVNS. The CDR3 loop spans 15 amino acids. V lost 8 bases, J lost 7 bases, and 10 bases stayed unmatched. This CDR3 is CASSTWGQVNSPLHF. In nucleotides, the CDR3 is TGTGCCAGCTCTACGTGGGGACAGGTCAATTCACCCCTCCACTTT.

The rearrangement links TRBV7-3 to TRBJ2-1; D is perhaps TRBD1 (5 bases). This CDR3 is built from 15 residues. Trimming shortened V by 2 bases and J by 9 bases, and 17 bases separated the two germline ends. The V gene's germline CDR1 is SGHTA and CDR2 FQGTGA. CDR3 DNA: TGTGCCAGCAGCTTAGCGCAGGGTCATTCGGGTGAGCAGTTCTTC. It specifies CASSLAQGHSGEQFF.

The J gene is TRBJ1-3, the V gene TRBV15, with a possible D match to TRBD1 (6 bases). V was pared by 10 bases and J by 8 bases, with 18 bases between. This CDR3 comprises 13 residues. In germline, CDR1 is LNHNV, CDR2 YYDKDF (reference sequence). The CDR3 protein is CAISTSSGDTIYF. CDR3 DNA: TGTGCCATCTCAACCAGTTCAGGGGACACCATATATTTT.

This clone turned up a few times. CDR3 sequence (DNA): TGTGCCAGCAGTTTCTCTGAACAGCTAGGACTTAACTATGGCTACACCTTC. Translation: CASSFSEQLGLNYGYTF. This rearrangement joins TRBV28 to TRBJ1-2; D not certain. The CDR3 totals 17 residues. Trimming stripped 3 bases from V and 1 base from J, with 18 bases between. Germline-derived CDR1 and CDR2 are MDHEN and SYDVKM.

The V and J genes are TRBV19 and TRBJ2-3; TRBD1 agrees at 9 bases. The CDR3 loop spans 15 amino acids. V was pared by 3 bases and J by 4 bases, with 5 bases of the junction left unmatched. Germline V gene lookup returns CDR1 LNHDA and CDR2 SQIVND (reference sequence). The CDR3 region is CASSIPGQGSDTQYF. The CDR3 bases are TGTGCCAGTAGTATCCCGGGACAGGGCTCAGATACGCAGTATTTT. Drawing the rest from reference TRBV19 and TRBJ2-3, the complete variable domain is DGGITQSPKYLFRKEGQNVTLSCEQNLNHDAMYWYRQDPGQGLRLIYYSQIVNDFQKGDIAEGYSVSREKKESFPLTVTSAQKNPTAFYLCASSIPGQGSDTQYFGPGTRLTVL.

The rearrangement links TRBV9 to TRBJ2-1, with a weak D call TRBD2 (7 bases). The CDR3 has 15 amino acids. The V gene's germline CDR1 is SGDLS and CDR2 YYNGEE. Between the trimmed V and J ends, which lost 0 bases and 9 bases, there was a span of 16 bases. CDR3: CASSVVTQGGVEQFF. The CDR3 nucleotides read TGTGCCAGCAGCGTAGTAACACAGGGAGGGGTTGAGCAGTTCTTC.

The CDR3 loop reads CASSLESTGYTF. The CDR3 nucleotides are TGTGCCAGCAGCTTGGAGAGCACTGGCTACACCTTC. The chain is built from TRBV5-4 and TRBJ1-2, with D uncertain. CDR1 and CDR2 from the germline V gene are SGHNT and YYREEE (reference sequence). Trimming left V 0 bases short and J 7 bases short, with 7 bases between. The CDR3 length is 12 residues.

The genes are TRBV6-4 and TRBJ2-5; the D gene is possibly TRBD1 (6 bases). The CDR3 extends over 15 amino acids. The germline V gene has CDR1 MRHNA and CDR2 SNTAGT. V was shortened by 3 bases and J by 2 bases, with 13 bases between the two germline ends. The CDR3 sequence is CASSDLQGGQETQYF. The CDR3 DNA reads as TGTGCCAGCAGTGATCTACAGGGTGGTCAAGAGACCCAGTACTTC.

Only a few counts were recorded for this clone. The chain recombines TRBV5-1 with TRBJ2-1, with TRBD2 matching over 12 bases. Germline CDR1 reads SGHRS; CDR2 reads YFSETQ. The length of the CDR3 is 15 residues. The trim removed 0 bases at V and 5 bases at J, leaving 0 bases unmatched. DNA of the CDR3: TGCGCCAGCAGCTTGGGACTAGCGGGGGACAATGAGCAGTTCTTC. Translation gives CASSLGLAGDNEQFF. The variable domain in full, with the rest retrieved from reference TRBV5-1 and TRBJ2-1, is KAGVTQTPRYLIKTRGQQVTLSCSPISGHRSVSWYQQTPGQGLQFLFEYFSETQRNKGNFPGRFSGRQFSNSRSEMNVSTLELGDSALYLCASSLGLAGDNEQFFGPGTRLTVL.